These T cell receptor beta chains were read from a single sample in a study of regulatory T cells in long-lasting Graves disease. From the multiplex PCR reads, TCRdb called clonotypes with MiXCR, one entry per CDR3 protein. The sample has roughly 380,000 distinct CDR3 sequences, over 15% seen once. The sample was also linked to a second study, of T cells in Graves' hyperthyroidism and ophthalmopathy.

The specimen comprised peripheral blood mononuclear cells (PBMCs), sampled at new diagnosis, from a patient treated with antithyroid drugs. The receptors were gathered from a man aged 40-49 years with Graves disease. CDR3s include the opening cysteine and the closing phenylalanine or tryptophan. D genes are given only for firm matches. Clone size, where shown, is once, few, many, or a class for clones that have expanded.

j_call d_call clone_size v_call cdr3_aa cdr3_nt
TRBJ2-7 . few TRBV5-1 CASSRIQPWGYEQYF TGCGCCAGCAGCCGGATACAGCCCTGGGGCTACGAGCAGTACTTC
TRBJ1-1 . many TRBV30 CAWIKGFERMNTEAFF TGTGCCTGGATTAAGGGTTTCGAACGCATGAACACTGAAGCTTTCTTT
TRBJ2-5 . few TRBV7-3 CASSLIGRGGETQYF TGTGCCAGCAGCTTAATAGGCAGGGGTGGCGAGACCCAGTACTTC
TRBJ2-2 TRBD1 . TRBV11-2 CASSSPYRGPNTGELFF TGTGCCAGCAGCTCCCCCTACAGGGGTCCTAACACCGGGGAGCTGTTTTTT
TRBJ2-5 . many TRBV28 CASSLDSLETQYF TGTGCCAGCAGCCTGGACAGTCTGGAGACCCAGTACTTC
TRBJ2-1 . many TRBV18 CASSPRQISEQFF TGTGCCAGCTCACCGAGACAGATCTCAGAGCAGTTCTTC
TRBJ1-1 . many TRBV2 CASSKRGENTEAFF TGTGCCAGCAGTAAAAGGGGGGAGAACACTGAAGCTTTCTTT
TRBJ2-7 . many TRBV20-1 CSAISAGFGYEQYF TGCAGTGCCATATCCGCGGGGTTCGGCTACGAGCAGTACTTC
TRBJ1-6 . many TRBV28 CASHRDNDSPLHF TGTGCCAGCCACCGGGACAATGATTCACCCCTCCACTTT
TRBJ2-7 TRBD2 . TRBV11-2 CASSFFSGAVSEQYF TGTGCCAGCAGCTTCTTTAGCGGGGCCGTATCCGAGCAGTACTTC
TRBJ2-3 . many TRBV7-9 CASSLVPSPTDTQYF TGTGCCAGCAGCTTAGTTCCTTCCCCCACAGATACGCAGTATTTT
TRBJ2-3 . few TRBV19 CASSRSGDTQYF TGTGCCAGTAGTCGTTCAGGAGATACGCAGTATTTT
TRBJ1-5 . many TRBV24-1 CATSDSGSEGQPQHF TGTGCCACCAGTGACTCGGGCTCCGAGGGTCAGCCCCAGCATTTT
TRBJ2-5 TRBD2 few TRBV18 CASSFLRTSGGPETQYF TGTGCCAGCTCTTTTTTACGGACTAGCGGGGGTCCCGAGACCCAGTACTTC
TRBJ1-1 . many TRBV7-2 CASTRPPNTEAFF TGTGCCAGCACCCGCCCCCCGAACACTGAAGCTTTCTTT
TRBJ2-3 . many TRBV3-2 CASSQEFNPTRNPSTDTQYF TGTGCCAGCAGCCAAGAATTTAACCCGACTCGAAACCCTAGCACAGATACGCAGTATTTT
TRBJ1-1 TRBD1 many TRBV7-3 CASSSRMRSLGQEKNTEAFF TGTGCCAGCAGCTCACGAATGCGGTCGTTGGGACAGGAGAAGAACACTGAAGCTTTCTTT
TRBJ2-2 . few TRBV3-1 CASSLWRGSNTGELFF TGTGCCAGCAGCCTCTGGCGGGGATCGAACACCGGGGAGCTGTTTTTT
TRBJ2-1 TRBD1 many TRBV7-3 CASSLRQGMVNEQFF TGTGCCAGCAGCCTTCGACAGGGCATGGTCAATGAGCAGTTCTTC
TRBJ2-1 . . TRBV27 CASSLDGYNEQFF TGTGCCAGCAGTTTAGATGGGTACAATGAGCAGTTCTTC
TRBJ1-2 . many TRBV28 CASGGAAYGYTF TGTGCCAGTGGAGGGGCGGCGTATGGCTACACCTTC
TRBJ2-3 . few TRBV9 CASSWGGDAITDTQYF TGTGCCAGCAGCTGGGGCGGGGACGCAATCACAGATACGCAGTATTTT
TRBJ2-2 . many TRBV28 CASSFTLEGGELFF TGTGCCAGCAGTTTTACACTAGAAGGCGGGGAGCTGTTTTTT
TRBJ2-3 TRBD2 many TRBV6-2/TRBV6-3 CASTNLAGAGADTQYF TGTGCCAGCACCAATCTAGCGGGGGCCGGGGCAGATACGCAGTATTTT
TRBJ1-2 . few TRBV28 CASSDSRHYGYTF TGTGCCAGCAGTGACAGTCGGCACTATGGCTACACCTTC
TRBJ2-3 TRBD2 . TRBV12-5 CASGSTSGDTQYF TGTGCTAGTGGTTCGACTAGCGGCGATACGCAGTATTTT
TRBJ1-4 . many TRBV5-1 CASSGGNYPINEKLFF TGCGCCAGCAGCGGGGGGAATTACCCTATTAATGAAAAACTGTTTTTT
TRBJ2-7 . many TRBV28 CASSLQFYEQYF TGTGCCAGCAGTTTACAGTTCTACGAGCAGTACTTC
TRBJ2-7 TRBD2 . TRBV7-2 CASSLVAGVWEQYF TGTGCCAGCAGCTTAGTGGCGGGGGTTTGGGAGCAGTACTTC
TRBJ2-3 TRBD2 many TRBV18 CASSPRTGGGIRSTDTQYF TGTGCCAGCTCACCACGAACCGGCGGGGGTATACGAAGCACAGATACGCAGTATTTT
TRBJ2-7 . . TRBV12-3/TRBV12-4 CASSLFHAYEQYF TGTGCCAGCAGTTTATTCCACGCCTACGAGCAGTACTTC
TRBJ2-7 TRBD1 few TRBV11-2 CASSWGTGVYEQYF TGTGCCAGCAGTTGGGGGACAGGGGTTTACGAGCAGTACTTC
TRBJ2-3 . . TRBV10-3 CAIRMDPGAGGYF TGTGCCATCAGGATGGACCCCGGGGCCGGAGGGTATTTT
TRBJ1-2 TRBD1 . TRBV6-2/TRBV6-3 CASSRLRDRDYGYTF TGTGCCAGTTCTCGACTCCGGGACAGGGACTATGGCTACACCTTC
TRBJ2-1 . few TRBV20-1 CSARDGGESSYNEQFF TGCAGTGCTAGAGATGGGGGCGAGAGCTCCTACAATGAGCAGTTCTTC
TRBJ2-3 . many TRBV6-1 CASRTSRGARTDTQYF TGTGCCAGCAGGACCTCCAGGGGGGCTAGGACAGATACGCAGTATTTT
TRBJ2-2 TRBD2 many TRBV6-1 CASTPWAAGTNTGELFF TGTGCCAGTACACCCTGGGCAGCGGGGACGAACACCGGGGAGCTGTTTTTT
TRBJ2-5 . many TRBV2 CASSEAGRKETQYF TGTGCCAGCAGTGAAGCTGGGCGAAAAGAGACCCAGTACTTC
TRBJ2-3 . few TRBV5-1 CASSPNTHTQYF TGCGCCAGCAGCCCCAACACCCATACGCAGTATTTT
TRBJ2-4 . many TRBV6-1 CASNGDLNIQYF TGTGCCAGCAATGGGGATTTAAACATTCAGTACTTC
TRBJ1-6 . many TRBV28 CASRHDYNSPLHF TGTGCCAGCCGCCACGACTATAATTCACCCCTCCACTTT
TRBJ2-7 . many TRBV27 CASSLSTASSYEQYF TGTGCCAGCAGTTTATCGACCGCTAGCTCCTACGAGCAGTACTTC
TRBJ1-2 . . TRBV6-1 CASNKVGAGGYTF TGTGCCAGCAACAAGGTGGGGGCAGGTGGCTACACCTTC
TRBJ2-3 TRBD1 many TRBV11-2 CASSFGQGAFTQYF TGTGCCAGCAGCTTCGGGCAGGGGGCTTTTACGCAGTATTTT
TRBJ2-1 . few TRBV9 CASSVDSFNEQFF TGTGCCAGCAGCGTAGACAGCTTCAATGAGCAGTTCTTC
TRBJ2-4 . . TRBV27 CASRNSPRGNIQYF TGTGCCAGCAGGAACTCCCCCAGGGGAAACATTCAGTACTTC
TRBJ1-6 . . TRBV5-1 CASSPGGERGSPLHF TGCGCCAGCAGCCCGGGCGGGGAGCGCGGTTCACCCCTCCACTTT
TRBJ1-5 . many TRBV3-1 CASSQQASNQPQHF TGTGCCAGCAGCCAGCAGGCGAGCAATCAGCCCCAGCATTTT
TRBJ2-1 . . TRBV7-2 CASSIYWGAGNEQFF TGTGCCAGCAGTATATATTGGGGCGCAGGTAATGAGCAGTTCTTC
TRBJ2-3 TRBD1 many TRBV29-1 CSVEDGQGGTDTQYF TGCAGCGTTGAAGATGGACAGGGGGGCACAGATACGCAGTATTTT